This entry features one T cell receptor beta chain sequence. The antigen it binds to is not known. It has no much larger one-base neighbor in the sample; base qualities were not kept. At one collaborating source in Seattle, patients were enrolled during active infection and were followed longitudinally through the course of disease. Collaborating institutions collected whole blood in K2EDTA tubes following their own protocols. Collaborator samples were shipped for TCRbeta analysis as frozen whole blood, isolated PBMCs, or DNA extracted from either sample type. Spanning cysteine to phenylalanine, the CDR3 consists of 14 amino acids. The kept DNA is CDR3 alone, 42 bases in frame from the first base. CDR1 and CDR2, looked up from the germline V gene, are SGHTA and FQGNSA. V is trimmed back by 2 bases and J by 4 bases, and the junction contains 2 bases that no gene match accounts for. This specimen belongs to a study of blood T cell repertoires in COVID-19 (dated by TCRdb to between 2020 and 2021). Regarding the complete study: Collaborator samples came from the United States, Italy and Spain and covered acute and convalescent phases of COVID-19. Sample metadata almost always included a de-identified subject ID, COVID-19 status, age in years and sex. The dataset comprised deeply sampled blood TCRbeta repertoires from subjects exposed to, actively infected with, or recovered from COVID-19. The material from the prospective study consisted of cDNA or gDNA derived from T cells, B-cell-depleted T cells, or PBMCs. Where available, HLA class I and class II types were taken from metadata supplied by the sample provider and were not determined by assay-based typing. A freely available public database, intended as a resource for researchers studying the immune response to SARS-CoV-2, is where the repertoires were released. Samples came from the ongoing ImmuneRACE study (first 160 participants) plus 1,254 subjects from 6 global collaborators. The paper's findings and limits, for the study overall: How much clinical and demographic metadata was included differed by source and by participant, and the metadata was provided uncurated.

TCRbeta CDR3 regions were amplified from genomic DNA by means of the immunoSEQ Assay, a bias-controlled multiplex PCR. Regarding the original processing steps: The number of nucleated cells in each sample was estimated from the amplification of reference gene primers within the assay. To quantify the absolute abundance of each unique TCRbeta CDR3 rearrangement, sequence reads were collapsed and filtered. For each sample, productive Simpson clonality was calculated as the square root of Simpson's diversity index over productive rearrangements. The source is immuneACCESS, and TCRdb retained only in-frame sequences with V and J called. Part of the clones is not carried over; for the studies checked, unresolved V genes explain less than half of this, and the remainder is unexplained. The DNA gave D and trimming, while V, J and clone size come from that table. Here the sample has around 250,000 clones; 90% occur a single time. The top ten constitute under 2.5% of the sample.

Sequenced material: peripheral blood. This sequence uses TRBV7-2 and TRBJ1-5; 7 central nucleotides agree with TRBD1. This clonotype was sampled from a woman aged 60-75 years with COVID-19, enrolled during active disease. The bases are TGTGCCAGCAGCTTATACAGGGGAAATCAGCCCCAGCATTTT. It translates to CASSLYRGNQPQHF.